Each of the 20 T cell receptor beta chains below was sequenced from the same sample in a study of OX40 agonist ivuxolimab in advanced cancers. Sequencing was performed with immunoSEQ multiplex PCR; in TCRdb, only in-frame clones are kept and a portion is missing. Among tens of thousands of clones listed, roughly 87% were seen once. The specimen was CD4+ or CD8+ T cells sorted from blood, collected in a trial of the OX40 agonist ivuxolimab. These receptors all stem from an adult with an advanced solid tumor such as melanoma, head and neck, liver or kidney cancer.

The chain employs TRBV7-9 and TRBJ2-3, with TRBD1 as a possible D gene (6 bases). The V gene's germline CDR1 is SEHNR and CDR2 FQNEAQ (reference sequence). Trimming removed 8 bases at V and 0 bases at J, with 12 bases between. The CDR3 runs to 14 residues. For the CDR3, the DNA is TGTGCCAGCCACCGGGACACCAGCACAGATACGCAGTATTTT. Protein product: CASHRDTSTDTQYF.

The chain joins TRBV7-6 to TRBJ2-6; D is unresolved. The ends were cut back, 3 bases at V and 0 bases at J, with 6 bases in the middle. Germline lookup yields CDR1 SGHVS and CDR2 FNYEAQ. The CDR3 is 15 residues long. The CDR3 DNA reads TGTGCCAGCAGCTTCAGGAGCTCTGGGGCCAACGTCCTGACTTTC. Translating gives CASSFRSSGANVLTF.

The chain couples TRBV10-2 to TRBJ1-2; maybe TRBD1 (6 bases). CDR3 length: 16 residues. Germline V gives CDR1 WSHSY, CDR2 SAAADI. V lost 6 bases and J 8 bases, leaving 25 bases between the germline ends. The CDR3, as DNA: TGCGCCAGCAGCGGAAGAGCAGGGGATTGGGGTGACGGCTACACCTTC. Translation gives CASSGRAGDWGDGYTF.

Written as DNA, the CDR3 is TGCGCCAGCAGCCAAGATAGCGGGGATCTGGATGAGCAGTTCTTC. Its translation is CASSQDSGDLDEQFF. The chain carries TRBV4-3 and TRBJ2-1; 8 positions match TRBD2. The germline gives CDR1 LGHNA, CDR2 YSLEER. Trimming removed 0 bases from V and 8 bases from J; junction bases left unmatched: 6. The CDR3 covers 15 residues.

This chain links TRBV6-5 with TRBJ1-1; 9 bases are a match to TRBD1. The CDR3 is made up of 13 amino acids. With 6 bases clipped from V and 5 bases from J, the junction kept 4 bases outside the gene matches. The germline V gene has CDR1 MNHEY and CDR2 SVGAGI. The CDR3 sequence: CASSLTGGTEAFF. In DNA, the CDR3 is TGTGCCAGCAGCCTGACAGGGGGGACTGAAGCTTTCTTT.

Turning to this clone: Other DNA sequences in this sample translate to the same CDR3. CDR3 coding DNA: TGTGCCTGGAGTCCGGGACTAGCCCTCAATGAGCAGTTCTTC. Residues: CAWSPGLALNEQFF. V usage is TRBV30 and J usage is TRBJ2-1; 9 bases match TRBD2. The CDR3 is made up of 14 amino acids. Germline V CDR1 and CDR2: GTSNPN, SVGIG (reference sequence). J gave up 6 bases and V 2 bases, and 5 bases lay outside the gene matches.

The chain's CDR3 is CASSPPVERQTSYEQYV. CDR3 sequence (DNA): TGTGCCAGCTCACCACCGGTGGAAAGACAGACCTCCTACGAGCAGTACGTC. The rearrangement links TRBV18 to TRBJ2-7; D perhaps matches TRBD1 (5 bases). This CDR3 has 17 amino acids. Per germline, CDR1 KGHSH and CDR2 LQKENI. Trimming removed 0 bases from V and 0 bases from J, with 15 bases in between.

The V call is TRBV18, the J call TRBJ2-7; perhaps TRBD2 as D (6 bases). V was cut by 0 bases and J by 2 bases, with 20 bases left in between. The CDR3 is 18 residues long. CDR1 and CDR2 (germline): KGHSH, LQKENI. The DNA for the CDR3 is TGTGCCAGCTCACCACCGGGGACTTCTGGGACCGCCGCCTACGAGCAGTACTTC. It is translated as CASSPPGTSGTAAYEQYF.

CDR3 region: CASSLDDDEQFF. CDR3 bases: TGTGCCAGCAGCTTAGATGACGATGAGCAGTTCTTC. J is TRBJ2-1 and V is TRBV7-9; D is uncertain. V lost 1 base to trimming and J lost 8 bases, with 6 bases between them. The CDR3 length is 12 residues. Germline V gene lookup returns CDR1 SEHNR and CDR2 FQNEAQ (reference sequence).

The V and J genes are TRBV6-5 and TRBJ2-7; D is perhaps TRBD1 (5 bases). V lost 8 bases and J lost 0, with 5 bases in between. CDR3 size: 11 residues. The germline V gene has CDR1 MNHEY and CDR2 SVGAGI. The CDR3 bases are TGTGCCAGCGACAGCTCCTACGAGCAGTACTTC. Translated: CASDSSYEQYF.

Turning to this clone: Because the CDR3's place on the DNA is in doubt, the DNA is left out and the CDR3 is given as listed by TCRdb. This chain connects TRBV6-5 to TRBJ2-7; the D call of TRBD2 is as the table states it, not checked on the DNA. Per the germline V gene, CDR1 is MNHEY and CDR2 is SVGAGI. With termini counted, the CDR3 has 14 amino acids. The CDR3 here is CASSSSGLVNEQYF.

A remark on this clone: Possible read error: a much larger clone is one base away. This chain links TRBV29-1 with TRBJ1-3, with D unclear. Trimming took off 5 bases at V and 2 bases at J, with 10 bases between the two ends. This CDR3 region has 13 residues. Germline-derived CDR1 and CDR2 are SQVTM and ANQGSEA. CDR3 loop: CSVSKEAGNTIYF. As DNA, the CDR3 is TGCAGCGTTAGCAAGGAAGCTGGAAACACCATATATTTT.

This rearrangement joins TRBV10-1 to TRBJ2-4, with a weak D call TRBD1 (6 bases). This CDR3 is built from 12 residues. Between the trimmed V and J ends, which lost 4 bases and 10 bases, there was a span of 11 bases. Germline assignment: CDR1 WNHNN and CDR2 SYGVQD (reference sequence). As DNA, the CDR3 is TGCGCCAGCAGTGGGGACACCCCGATTCAGTACTTC. Protein product: CASSGDTPIQYF.

The rearrangement links TRBV7-9 to TRBJ2-7, with D possibly matching TRBD1 (5 bases). Germline CDR1 and CDR2: SEHNR and FQNEAQ (reference sequence). The length of the CDR3 is 13 residues. The V end lost 3 bases, the J end lost 3 bases, and 9 bases lay between the germline ends. The CDR3 spells CASSFPGYYEQYV. The CDR3 nucleotides read TGTGCCAGCAGCTTTCCAGGGTACTACGAGCAGTACGTC.

CDR3 in amino acids: CASSDTRVVAGRENGYTF. As DNA, the CDR3 is TGTGCCAGCAGCGATACCCGGGTCGTGGCAGGGAGGGAGAATGGCTACACCTTC. This chain joins TRBV6-4 and TRBJ1-2, with D tentatively TRBD1 (5 bases). This CDR3 region has 18 residues. Germline CDR1 and CDR2: MRHNA and SNTAGT. Trimming pared 6 bases from V and 6 bases from J, leaving 29 bases between.

The chain combines TRBV2 with TRBJ2-1; 9 bases agree with TRBD2. The J segment lost 10 bases and the V segment lost 4 bases, leaving 14 bases of the junction unmatched. Germline V gene lookup returns CDR1 SNHLY and CDR2 FYNNEI. This CDR3 has 16 residues. The CDR3 spells CASSGELAGGPPEQFF. In nucleotides, the CDR3 is TGTGCCAGCAGTGGGGAACTTGCGGGGGGGCCGCCGGAGCAGTTCTTC.

This chain connects TRBV9 to TRBJ1-1; D remains unclear. The CDR3 totals 15 residues. The germline gives CDR1 SGDLS, CDR2 YYNGEE. The ends were cut back, 0 bases at V and 4 bases at J, with 13 bases in the middle. CDR3 amino acids: CASSVGSGGFTEAFF. In DNA form, the CDR3 reads TGTGCCAGCAGCGTAGGGTCGGGTGGATTCACTGAAGCTTTCTTT.

The chain combines TRBV5-1 with TRBJ2-1; TRBD1 matches at 7 bases. CDR3 length equals 15 residues. Germline CDR1 SGHRS, CDR2 YFSETQ. After removal of 4 bases from V and 3 bases from J, the junction contained 7 bases not matched to a gene. The CDR3 sequence: CASSETGVVYNEQFF. The CDR3 DNA sequence: TGCGCCAGCAGCGAAACAGGGGTGGTCTACAATGAGCAGTTCTTC.

The J gene is TRBJ2-1, the V gene TRBV14; the match to TRBD2 covers 7 bases. The CDR3 sequence is 12 residues long. The germline CDR1 and CDR2 sequences are SGHDN and FVKESK. V lost 4 bases, J lost 9 bases, and 3 bases stayed unmatched. The CDR3 nucleotides read TGTGCCAGCAGCCTAAGCGGGGTTGAGCAGTTCTTC. Its protein product is CASSLSGVEQFF.

The chain links TRBV6-5 to TRBJ1-2; the D gene is possibly TRBD1 (5 bases). This CDR3 spans 12 amino acids. V shed 4 bases and J shed 14 bases, with 17 bases lying between them. CDR1 is MNHEY, CDR2 SVGAGI, per germline. The CDR3 is CASSSDKPGGTF. CDR3 DNA sequence: TGTGCCAGCAGTTCGGACAAGCCAGGCGGGACCTTC.